These T cell receptor beta chains were read from a single sample in a study of blood T cell repertoires in COVID-19. Repertoires were generated with immunoSEQ multiplex PCR, while TCRdb's copy carries only in-frame clones and drops some. The sample lists 120,000 to 150,000 clones; about four fifths were seen once. The sequenced material came from peripheral blood. The origin of the receptors is a man younger than 40 with COVID-19, enrolled during active disease. Each CDR3 is given with its conserved first and last residue. D genes are given only for firm matches. Expanded clones are given a class, and other clones once, few, many or no size at all.

V gene,J gene,clone size,CDR3 length,D gene,CDR3 protein,CDR3 DNA
TRBV13,TRBJ1-2,-,15,-,CASSSVELINYGYTF,TGTGCCAGCAGCTCGGTGGAGCTGATTAACTATGGCTACACCTTC
TRBV6-4,TRBJ2-7,few,14,TRBD2,CASRTGTSGLPRRF,TGTGCCAGCAGGACCGGGACTAGCGGTCTGCCCCGTCGATTC
TRBV19,TRBJ2-1,-,14,TRBD1,CASSIAGQGRSQFF,TGTGCCAGTAGTATCGCGGGACAGGGGCGGTCCCAGTTCTTC
TRBV7-6,TRBJ2-7,-,16,TRBD1,CASSPPGTGGPYEQYF,TGTGCCAGCAGCCCCCCCGGGACAGGGGGGCCCTACGAGCAGTACTTC
TRBV14,TRBJ2-7,-,13,-,CASSQNGPYEQYF,TGTGCCAGCAGCCAAAATGGCCCCTACGAGCAGTACTTC
TRBV19,TRBJ2-1,once,11,-,CATSRITEQFF,TGTGCCACCTCTAGGATTACTGAGCAGTTCTTC
TRBV7-9,TRBJ2-5,-,15,-,CASSLILAGLETQYF,TGTGCCAGCAGCTTAATCCTGGCGGGGCTAGAGACCCAGTACTTC
TRBV14,TRBJ1-2,-,16,-,CASSQVLGGTDYGYTF,TGTGCCAGCAGCCAAGTCCTCGGCGGGACGGACTATGGCTACACCTTC
TRBV2,TRBJ2-5,-,12,-,CASRLVQETQYF,TGTGCCAGCAGGCTAGTTCAAGAGACCCAGTACTTC
TRBV5-6,TRBJ2-1,-,15,TRBD2,CASSSIAGGYNEQFF,TGTGCCAGCAGCTCAATAGCGGGGGGGTACAATGAGCAGTTCTTC
TRBV7-2,TRBJ1-1,-,16,-,CASSLAVGARNTEAFF,TGTGCCAGCAGCTTAGCGGTGGGGGCCCGCAACACTGAAGCTTTCTTT
TRBV2,TRBJ1-1,-,13,TRBD1,CASRVGQGTEAFF,TGTGCCAGCAGAGTGGGACAGGGCACTGAAGCTTTCTTT
TRBV6-2/TRBV6-3,TRBJ1-5,-,14,-,CASSYRDTGWPQHF,TGTGCCAGCAGTTACCGGGACACCGGTTGGCCCCAGCATTTT
TRBV9,TRBJ1-4,-,17,-,CASSPGGIGSLSEKLFF,TGTGCCAGCAGCCCAGGCGGGATCGGTAGTTTGTCCGAAAAACTGTTTTTT
TRBV12-3/TRBV12-4,TRBJ2-1,few,12,-,CASGNTGTEQFF,TGTGCCAGCGGAAATACAGGGACTGAGCAGTTCTTC
TRBV29-1,TRBJ2-3,once,13,TRBD2,CSVGAGGTDTQYF,TGCAGCGTTGGGGCGGGGGGCACAGATACGCAGTATTTT
TRBV27,TRBJ2-7,-,14,-,CATAPGYDSREQYF,TGTGCCACCGCACCGGGTTACGACTCTCGCGAGCAGTACTTC
TRBV2,TRBJ1-1,-,13,-,CASNPEGIAEAFF,TGTGCCAGCAACCCCGAGGGTATCGCTGAAGCTTTCTTT
TRBV5-1,TRBJ1-5,-,15,TRBD1,CASSLEGRGDQPQHF,TGCGCCAGCAGCTTGGAGGGCAGGGGGGATCAGCCCCAGCATTTT
TRBV10-3,TRBJ2-1,-,14,TRBD2,CAISGTSRNNEQFF,TGTGCCATCAGCGGGACTAGCCGGAACAATGAGCAGTTCTTC
TRBV27,TRBJ2-7,-,14,TRBD1,CASSSPGTVPEQYF,TGTGCCAGCAGTTCGCCTGGGACAGTCCCCGAGCAGTACTTC
TRBV19,TRBJ1-5,-,14,-,CASSMAFSNQPQHF,TGTGCCAGTAGTATGGCTTTTAGCAATCAGCCCCAGCATTTT
TRBV5-5,TRBJ1-4,-,14,TRBD1,CASSRDRNNEKLFF,TGTGCCAGCAGCCGGGACAGAAATAATGAAAAACTGTTTTTT
TRBV6-1,TRBJ1-1,once,19,-,CASSEAALSERKNNTEAFF,TGTGCCAGCAGTGAAGCGGCCCTTTCAGAGAGGAAAAATAACACTGAAGCTTTCTTT
TRBV7-2,TRBJ2-7,-,16,-,CASSLAAYGGTYEQYF,TGTGCCAGCAGCTTAGCCGCTTACGGCGGGACCTACGAGCAGTACTTC
TRBV15,TRBJ2-4,-,14,-,CATSNQGVKNIQYF,TGTGCCACCAGCAATCAGGGTGTGAAAAACATTCAGTACTTC
TRBV24-1,TRBJ2-2,-,14,-,CATSGQGLTGELFF,TGTGCCACCAGTGGGCAGGGGTTGACCGGGGAGCTGTTTTTT
TRBV30,TRBJ2-5,-,13,TRBD1,CAWTGQGKETQYF,TGTGCCTGGACGGGACAGGGGAAAGAGACCCAGTACTTC
TRBV30,TRBJ1-6,-,14,-,CAWSVGRRDSPLHF,TGTGCCTGGAGTGTTGGCAGGCGAGATTCACCCCTCCACTTT
TRBV27,TRBJ1-1,-,16,-,CASSTLGGTANTEAFF,TGTGCCAGCAGCACCCTGGGAGGGACGGCGAACACTGAAGCTTTCTTT
TRBV29-1,TRBJ1-3,-,13,-,CSVLISGGNTIYF,TGCAGCGTTCTTATTTCGGGGGGAAACACCATATATTTT
TRBV3-1/TRBV3-2,TRBJ2-7,-,14,-,CASSHFTGSYEQYF,TGTGCCAGCAGCCACTTCACAGGATCCTACGAGCAGTACTTC
TRBV15,TRBJ2-5,-,14,-,CATSTGNPEETQYF,TGTGCCACCAGTACAGGGAACCCCGAAGAGACCCAGTACTTC
TRBV7-3,TRBJ2-3,-,14,-,CASSLTSGTDTQYF,TGTGCCAGCAGCTTAACTAGCGGCACAGATACGCAGTATTTT
TRBV29-1,TRBJ1-1,few,12,-,CSVEEGIRGAFF,TGCAGCGTTGAGGAGGGGATAAGGGGAGCTTTCTTT
TRBV5-1,TRBJ2-1,-,15,TRBD2,CASSLGLATYNEQFF,TGCGCCAGCAGCTTGGGACTAGCGACTTACAATGAGCAGTTCTTC
TRBV30,TRBJ1-1,-,16,-,CAWRKLRAGGGGEAFF,TGTGCCTGGAGGAAACTCAGAGCCGGGGGAGGTGGCGAAGCTTTCTTT
TRBV5-6,TRBJ1-4,-,15,-,CASSPSGSSGEKLFF,TGTGCCAGCAGCCCTTCAGGGTCTTCGGGTGAAAAACTGTTTTTT
TRBV24-1,TRBJ2-5,-,14,TRBD1,CATSEQGVQETQYF,TGTGCCACCAGTGAACAGGGGGTCCAAGAGACCCAGTACTTC
TRBV25-1,TRBJ1-6,-,15,TRBD1,CASSGGTGGNSPLHF,TGTGCCAGCAGTGGGGGGACAGGAGGCAATTCACCCCTCCACTTT
TRBV6-5,TRBJ2-5,once,15,-,CASSYSLFERETQYF,TGTGCCAGCAGTTACTCGCTTTTCGAGAGAGAGACCCAGTACTTC
TRBV7-3,TRBJ2-7,-,15,-,CASSPTSTESYEQYF,TGTGCCAGCAGCCCTACGTCGACGGAGTCCTACGAGCAGTACTTC
TRBV27,TRBJ1-1,-,15,TRBD1,CASALQGAKGTEAFF,TGTGCCAGCGCTCTACAGGGGGCGAAAGGGACTGAAGCTTTCTTT
TRBV7-9,TRBJ1-1,-,15,-,CASSLAGGWGNEAFF,TGTGCCAGCAGCTTAGCCGGGGGATGGGGAAATGAAGCTTTCTTT
TRBV10-3,TRBJ2-3,-,13,TRBD1,CAIRTGSTDTQYF,TGTGCCATACGGACAGGTAGCACAGATACGCAGTATTTT
TRBV24-1,TRBJ1-1,-,15,-,CATSDSQRGGSEAFF,TGTGCCACCAGTGATTCCCAGCGGGGGGGGAGTGAAGCTTTCTTT
TRBV3-1/TRBV3-2,TRBJ2-1,-,13,TRBD2,CASTQAGVWEQFF,TGTGCCAGCACCCAAGCGGGAGTTTGGGAGCAGTTCTTC
TRBV19,TRBJ2-7,few,14,TRBD2,CATRTSGSSYEQYF,TGTGCCACGCGCACTAGCGGGAGCTCCTACGAGCAGTACTTC
TRBV3-1/TRBV3-2,TRBJ2-7,-,13,TRBD1,CASSSDRGGKQYF,TGTGCCAGCAGCTCGGACAGGGGGGGTAAGCAGTACTTC
TRBV21-1,TRBJ1-1,few,16,-,CANPDLNRGPYTEAFF,TGTGCAAACCCAGACTTGAACAGGGGGCCCTACACTGAAGCTTTCTTT
TRBV21-1,TRBJ2-5,-,22,-,CASILERGQGTKQKLKQETQYF,TGTGCCAGCATTCTCGAGAGGGGACAGGGGACCAAACAGAAGCTCAAACAAGAGACCCAGTACTTC
TRBV19,TRBJ2-7,few,13,TRBD2,CASRERGVYEQYF,TGTGCCAGTAGGGAACGGGGGGTCTACGAGCAGTACTTC
TRBV11-2,TRBJ2-7,few,14,-,CASSLVPGVDEQYF,TGTGCCAGCAGCTTAGTTCCGGGGGTGGACGAGCAGTACTTC
TRBV15,TRBJ2-7,-,16,TRBD1,CATSTQPGQGASEQYF,TGTGCCACCAGCACCCAGCCGGGACAGGGAGCCAGCGAGCAGTACTTC
TRBV4-1,TRBJ1-2,once,16,-,CASSKEGTGKYYGYTF,TGCGCCAGCAGCAAAGAGGGTACGGGTAAATACTATGGCTACACCTTC